The 9 T cell receptor beta chains given below trace back to one sample, sequenced in a study of blood T cell repertoires in COVID-19. Method: immunoSEQ multiplex PCR; TCRdb's copy keeps in-frame clones and lacks some. Of 270,000 or so clones in the sample, 65% to 90% were seen once. Sequencing used peripheral blood. These TCRs come from a woman aged 55-70 years with active or convalescent COVID-19.

The chain is built from TRBV3-1 (or the pseudogene TRBV3-2) and TRBJ2-5, with D maybe TRBD2 (5 bases). Trimming removed 6 bases from V and 9 bases from J, with 17 bases in between. The germline CDR1 and CDR2 sequences are LGHDT and YNNKEL (reference sequence). The CDR3 sequence is 13 residues long. CDR3 bases: TGTGCCAGCAGTGACTATGCTAAGCCCGCCCAGTACTTC. Protein: CASSDYAKPAQYF.

The chain carries TRBV5-4 and TRBJ1-2; 10 nucleotides align to TRBD1. Trimming at V came to 7 bases and at J to 1 base, leaving 7 bases not matched to a gene. CDR3 length: 15 amino acids. The germline CDR1 and CDR2 sequences are SGHNT and YYREEE (reference sequence). The CDR3 loop reads CASLDRGGLNYGYTF. The CDR3 region has the DNA TGTGCCAGCCTGGACAGGGGGGGCCTTAACTATGGCTACACCTTC.

V and J are TRBV18 and TRBJ1-2; 9 bases are a match to TRBD1. J gave up 10 bases and V 3 bases, and 6 bases lay outside the gene matches. Germline CDR1 reads KGHSH; CDR2 reads LQKENI. CDR3 length: 13 amino acids. CDR3 sequence (DNA): TGTGCCAGCTCACCTAGGGACAGGGACATCTACACCTTC. Its translation is CASSPRDRDIYTF.

The J gene is TRBJ2-3, the V gene TRBV6-4; possibly TRBD2 for D (6 bases). This CDR3 is 12 amino acids long. The germline V gene encodes CDR1 MRHNA and CDR2 SNTAGT. Trimming shortened V by 0 bases and J by 12 bases, and 10 bases separated the two germline ends. The DNA for the CDR3 is TGTGCCAGCAGTGACTCGGCGGGGCCCCAGTATTTT. Translation: CASSDSAGPQYF.

V gene TRBV6-5 combines with J gene TRBJ2-7; a weak D match, TRBD2 (7 bases). This CDR3 is built from 11 residues. V gave up 8 bases and J gave up 7 bases, with 12 bases separating them. Per germline, CDR1 MNHEY and CDR2 SVGAGI. The CDR3 bases are TGTGCCAGCGGGGGGGCATGGGAGCAGTACTTC. Translation: CASGGAWEQYF.

The gene calls are TRBV25-1 and TRBJ1-1; the D gene is possibly TRBD1 (6 bases). CDR3 length: 14 amino acids. V was clipped by 5 bases and J by 2 bases, with 12 bases between them. The V gene's germline CDR1 is MGHDK and CDR2 SYGVNS. The CDR3 DNA sequence: TGTGCCAGCAGTCCGCTCAGGGGTAACACTGAAGCTTTCTTT. Encoded protein: CASSPLRGNTEAFF.

This clone has only a few counts. The genes are TRBV7-2 and TRBJ1-5, with 9 bases fitting TRBD1. Per the germline V gene, CDR1 is SGHTA and CDR2 is FQGNSA. The CDR3 extends over 14 amino acids. After removal of 5 bases from V and 6 bases from J, the junction contained 5 bases not matched to a gene. CDR3 amino acids: CASSTGTGTQPQHF. The CDR3 DNA reads TGTGCCAGCAGCACCGGGACAGGGACTCAGCCCCAGCATTTT.

The chain recombines TRBV7-9 with TRBJ2-2; possible D gene TRBD1, 6 bases. Germline V gene sequence: CDR1 SEHNR, CDR2 FQNEAQ (reference sequence). This CDR3 has 15 residues. V was trimmed by 3 bases and J by 8 bases, leaving 16 bases between them. The CDR3 spells CASSFPGTRPGELFF. CDR3 DNA: TGTGCCAGCAGCTTTCCCGGGACAAGGCCAGGGGAGCTGTTTTTT.

This clone appeared a few times. The rearrangement joins TRBV10-1 to TRBJ2-7; possibly TRBD1 for D (5 bases). CDR1 and CDR2 (germline): WNHNN, SYGVQD (reference sequence). This CDR3 region has 13 residues. Trimming cost V 2 bases and J 3 bases, with 8 bases left between them. CDR3 in DNA: TGCGCCAGCAGTGAGGAACAGGACTACGAGCAGTACTTC. Its protein product is CASSEEQDYEQYF.